This T cell receptor beta chain was sequenced in a study of shared T cell receptors in the human thymus. This CDR3 has 20 amino acids. V was clipped by 0 bases and J by 0 bases; unmatched bases: 13. Germline V gene lookup returns CDR1 SGHDN and CDR2 FVKESK. Repertoires were generated with immunoSEQ multiplex PCR, while TCRdb's copy carries only in-frame clones and drops some. The data hold roughly 560,000 clones, with around 78% observed a single time. This sample was also put to use in a study of human thymus T cells. That work adds: Resections were taken during corrective heart surgery, and the thymus tissue came from these. Biased V and J segment usage appeared in thymus and peripheral blood.

This TCR was recovered from a boy in the first two years of life with a congenital heart defect. The gene calls are TRBV14 and TRBJ2-7; 11 bases fit TRBD2. Material: thymocytes. CDR3 amino acids: CASSQDQPGLAVPLSYEQYF. Written as DNA, the CDR3 is TGTGCCAGCAGCCAAGATCAGCCGGGACTAGCGGTCCCGCTCTCCTACGAGCAGTACTTC.